Described below is a single T cell receptor (beta chain) sequence and its context. The assay was immunoSEQ multiplex PCR, and TCRdb's table has in-frame clones only and misses some. The sample has 35,000 to 55,000 clones; 93% are singletons. Germline V gene sequence: CDR1 MDHEN, CDR2 SYDVKM. The CDR3 extends over 15 amino acids. Trimming took 5 bases from V and 6 from J; bases not matched to a gene: 12. These data originate in a study of cytomegalovirus exposure and HLA in healthy donors. This chain links TRBV28 with TRBJ2-7; the match to TRBD1 covers 8 bases. The clonotype was recovered from a young woman in good health and CMV-seronegative. The sequenced sample was PBMCs. CDR3 nucleotide sequence: TGTGCCAGCAGTCAACCGGGACAGGCAAAGGTCGAGCAGTACTTC. Translated, it gives CASSQPGQAKVEQYF.